The 5 T cell receptor beta chains reported below all come from one sample, sequenced in a study of blood T cell repertoires in COVID-19. Sequencing used immunoSEQ multiplex PCR; TCRdb keeps in-frame clones, though not all of them. The table has about 120,000 clones, 78% seen once; the top ten hold 2.3%. Sequencing was carried out using peripheral blood. The receptors here all came from a man aged 65 to 79 with acute or convalescent COVID-19.

This chain joins TRBV30 and TRBJ1-2, with D possibly being TRBD1 (5 bases). Germline V gives CDR1 GTSNPN, CDR2 SVGIG (reference sequence). V dropped 4 bases and J dropped 7 bases, with 16 bases sitting between them. The CDR3 is 13 residues long. The CDR3 bases are TGTGCCTGGACGCCCCTACAGGAGGGTGGCTACACCTTC. Translated: CAWTPLQEGGYTF.

The V and J genes are TRBV5-1 and TRBJ2-5; TRBD1 matches 8 bases. The germline V gene encodes CDR1 SGHRS and CDR2 YFSETQ. Unmatched junction bases numbered 5, after V lost 5 bases and J lost 5 bases. The CDR3 is 13 amino acids. Here the CDR3 reads CASRQGAGETQYF. The CDR3 DNA reads TGCGCCAGCAGGCAGGGGGCCGGGGAGACCCAGTACTTC.

The genes are TRBV5-6 and TRBJ1-5; TRBD1 might be the D (5 bases). CDR1 SGHDT and CDR2 YYEEEE come from the germline V gene. CDR3 length: 15 amino acids. V was shortened by 2 bases and J by 1 base, with 10 bases between the two germline ends. In DNA form, the CDR3 reads TGTGCCAGCAGCTTTCGAGCAGGGAGCAATCAGCCCCAGCATTTT. This gives the protein CASSFRAGSNQPQHF.

CDR3 DNA sequence: TGTGCCAGCAGCCTCGAGGGACAGGGGATCCCCGGGGAGCTGTTTTTT. Translation gives CASSLEGQGIPGELFF. The V and J genes are TRBV7-6 and TRBJ2-2; 10 bases match TRBD1. Trimming took 5 bases from V and 6 from J; bases not matched to a gene: 9. The CDR3 runs 16 residues. Germline V gene lookup returns CDR1 SGHVS and CDR2 FNYEAQ.

V is TRBV5-5 and J is TRBJ1-4, with TRBD1 matching over 7 bases. The CDR3 runs to 15 residues. Germline values: CDR1 SGHKS, CDR2 YYEKEE (reference sequence). Unmatched junction bases numbered 6, after V lost 0 bases and J lost 7 bases. The CDR3 region has the DNA TGTGCCAGCAGCTTGGGGGCAGGGGGTTTTGAAAAACTGTTTTTT. It translates to CASSLGAGGFEKLFF.